This T cell receptor beta chain was profiled in a study of cytomegalovirus exposure and HLA in healthy donors. The study's findings and limits: In a later analysis, TCR beta V- and J-gene trimming was associated with a missense DCLRE1C variant. The authors listed some 160 TCR beta chains as cytomegalovirus-associated. A few CMV-associated chains were confirmed in vitro to be specific for CMV antigens.

The CDR3 spans 15 residues. Per germline, CDR1 MNHEY and CDR2 SMNVEV (reference sequence). V lost 5 bases, J lost 4 bases, and 15 bases lay in between. 13 Jbeta primers and 60 Vbeta primers were used for the PCR. Here immunoSEQ multiplex PCR was the method, and the copy in TCRdb shows in-frame clones only, minus some. The sample holds 110,000 to 150,000 clones. Worth noting for this clone: Antigen specificity is unknown.

The TCR comes from a male donor in good health and CMV-seronegative. The sample comprised PBMCs. This chain uses TRBV27 with TRBJ1-5; no firm D call. CDR3 sequence (DNA): TGTGCCAGCAGTGCCGCGGGTGATGGTAATCAGCCCCAGCATTTT. Its protein product is CASSAAGDGNQPQHF.